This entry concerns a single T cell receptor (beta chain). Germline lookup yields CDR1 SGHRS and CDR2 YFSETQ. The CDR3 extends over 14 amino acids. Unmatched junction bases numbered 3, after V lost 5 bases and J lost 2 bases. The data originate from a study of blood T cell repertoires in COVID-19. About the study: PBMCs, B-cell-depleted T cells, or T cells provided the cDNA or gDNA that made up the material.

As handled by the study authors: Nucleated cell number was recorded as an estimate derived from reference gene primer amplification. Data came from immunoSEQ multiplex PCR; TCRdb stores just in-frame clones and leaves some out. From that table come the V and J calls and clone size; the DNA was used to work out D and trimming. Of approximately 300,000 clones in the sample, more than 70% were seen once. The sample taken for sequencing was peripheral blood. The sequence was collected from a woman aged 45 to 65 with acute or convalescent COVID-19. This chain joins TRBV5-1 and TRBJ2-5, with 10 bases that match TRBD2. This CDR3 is CASRGTSDQETQYF. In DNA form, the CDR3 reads TGCGCCAGCAGGGGGACTAGCGATCAAGAGACCCAGTACTTC. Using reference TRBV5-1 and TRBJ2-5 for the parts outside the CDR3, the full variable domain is KAGVTQTPRYLIKTRGQQVTLSCSPISGHRSVSWYQQTPGQGLQFLFEYFSETQRNKGNFPGRFSGRQFSNSRSEMNVSTLELGDSALYLCASRGTSDQETQYFGPGTRLLVL.